This TCR beta chain was profiled in a study of tumor-infiltrating lymphocytes in oesophageal squamous cell carcinoma. There are 17 residues in the CDR3. Trimming removed 5 bases from V and 7 bases from J; junction bases left unmatched: 15. Germline assignment: CDR1 KGHSH and CDR2 LQKENI. This clonotype has a count of ten or more. TCRdb itself ran the PCR reads through MiXCR, one entry per CDR3 protein. The data show some 12,000 distinct CDR3 sequences, with 50% to 65% seen just once and approximately 23% held by the top ten. This chain connects TRBV18 to TRBJ2-2; 8 bases are shared with TRBD2. Specimen: esophageal tumor tissue. The sequence came from a male donor with esophageal squamous cell carcinoma. Here the CDR3 reads CASSSIWTSLGDGELFF. The CDR3 bases are TGTGCCAGCTCATCAATCTGGACTAGCCTTGGAGACGGGGAGCTGTTTTTT.